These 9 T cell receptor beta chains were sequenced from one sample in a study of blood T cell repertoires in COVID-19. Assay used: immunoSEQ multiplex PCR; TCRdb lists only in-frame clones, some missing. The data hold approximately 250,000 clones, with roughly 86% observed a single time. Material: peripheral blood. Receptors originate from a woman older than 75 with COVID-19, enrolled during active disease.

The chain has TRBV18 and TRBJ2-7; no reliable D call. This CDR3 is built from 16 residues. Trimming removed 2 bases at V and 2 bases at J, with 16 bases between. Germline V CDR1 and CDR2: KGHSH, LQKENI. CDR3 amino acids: CASSPYSGRKTYEQYF. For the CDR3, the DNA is TGTGCCAGCTCACCATACTCCGGCAGGAAAACCTACGAGCAGTACTTC.

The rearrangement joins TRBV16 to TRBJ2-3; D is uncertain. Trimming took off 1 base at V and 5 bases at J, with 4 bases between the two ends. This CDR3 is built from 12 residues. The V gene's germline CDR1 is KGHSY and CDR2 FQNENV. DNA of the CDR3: TGTGCCAGCAGCCAATATAAAGATACGCAGTATTTT. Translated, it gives CASSQYKDTQYF.

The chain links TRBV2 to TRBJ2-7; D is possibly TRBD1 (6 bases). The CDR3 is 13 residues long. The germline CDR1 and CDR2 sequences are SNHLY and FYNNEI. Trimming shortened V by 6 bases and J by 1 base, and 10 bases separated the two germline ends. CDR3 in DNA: TGTGCCAGCAGAAGGACAGAATCCTACGAGCAGTACTTC. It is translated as CASRRTESYEQYF.

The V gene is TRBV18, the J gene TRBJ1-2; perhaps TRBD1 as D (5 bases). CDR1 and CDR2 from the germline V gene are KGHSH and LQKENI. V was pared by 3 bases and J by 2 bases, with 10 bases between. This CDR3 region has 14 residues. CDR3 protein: CASSPSRGNYGYTF. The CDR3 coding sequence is TGTGCCAGCTCACCCTCACGGGGGAACTATGGCTACACCTTC.

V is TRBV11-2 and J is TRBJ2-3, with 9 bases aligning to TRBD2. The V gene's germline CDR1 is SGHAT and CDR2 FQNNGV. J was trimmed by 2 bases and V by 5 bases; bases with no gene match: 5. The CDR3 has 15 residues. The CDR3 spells CASSTSGGPTDTQYF. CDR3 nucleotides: TGTGCCAGCAGCACCAGCGGGGGGCCCACAGATACGCAGTATTTT.

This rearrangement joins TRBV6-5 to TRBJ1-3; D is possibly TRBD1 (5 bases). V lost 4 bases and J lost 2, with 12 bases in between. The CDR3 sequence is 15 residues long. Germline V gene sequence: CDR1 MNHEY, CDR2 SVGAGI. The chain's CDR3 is CASSFDGAAGNTIYF. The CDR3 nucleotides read TGTGCCAGCAGTTTTGATGGGGCTGCTGGAAACACCATATATTTT.

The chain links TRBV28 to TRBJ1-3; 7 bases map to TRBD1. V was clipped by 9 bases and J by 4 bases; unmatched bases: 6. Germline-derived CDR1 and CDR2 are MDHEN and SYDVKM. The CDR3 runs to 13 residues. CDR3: CASLDREGNTIYF. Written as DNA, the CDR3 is TGTGCCAGTCTTGACAGGGAAGGAAACACCATATATTTT.

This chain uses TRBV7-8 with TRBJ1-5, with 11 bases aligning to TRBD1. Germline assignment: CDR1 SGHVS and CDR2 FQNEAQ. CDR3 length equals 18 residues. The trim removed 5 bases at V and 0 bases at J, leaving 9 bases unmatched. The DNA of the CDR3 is TGTGCCAGCAGCATAGGGACAGGGGGGAAGTATAGCAATCAGCCCCAGCATTTT. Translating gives CASSIGTGGKYSNQPQHF.

The CDR3 coding sequence is TGTGCCAGCAGTTCTACAGGGCATGAGGTTGAGCAGTTCTTC. This sequence encodes CASSSTGHEVEQFF. The chain couples TRBV28 to TRBJ2-1; TRBD1 might be the D (6 bases). This CDR3 contains 14 residues. Germline assignment: CDR1 MDHEN and CDR2 SYDVKM. Deletions cut 4 bases from V and 9 bases from J, with 16 bases between.